What follows are 20 T cell receptor beta chains derived from one specimen sequenced in a study of OX40 agonist ivuxolimab in advanced cancers. The assay was immunoSEQ multiplex PCR, and TCRdb's table has in-frame clones only and misses some. The table shows nearly 80,000 clones, with about 91% occurring only once. The sample here was CD4+ or CD8+ T cells sorted from blood, taken in a trial of the OX40 agonist ivuxolimab. These receptors were collected from an adult with an advanced solid tumor such as melanoma, head and neck, liver or kidney cancer.

This chain joins TRBV7-2 and TRBJ1-3, with TRBD1 matching 9 bases. The germline CDR1 and CDR2 sequences are SGHTA and FQGNSA. The CDR3 sequence is 15 residues long. V trimming: 5 bases; J trimming: 5 bases; junction bases outside the gene matches: 7. CDR3 nucleotides: TGTGCCAGCAGCACTAGGGACAGGGAGCGAAACACCATATATTTT. Residues: CASSTRDRERNTIYF.

V is TRBV9 and J is TRBJ2-7, with 10 bases lining up with TRBD2. The V segment lost 4 bases and the J segment 3 bases; nucleotides outside the gene matches: 10. Looked up from germline, CDR1 is SGDLS and CDR2 is YYNGEE. This CDR3 is built from 16 residues. The CDR3 reads CASSSWAAGGVYEQYF. CDR3 coding DNA: TGTGCCAGCAGCTCCTGGGCAGCGGGAGGGGTCTACGAGCAGTACTTC.

The chain joins TRBV30 to TRBJ2-7; D possibly uses TRBD1 or TRBD2 (6 bases each). The CDR3 sequence is 14 residues long. CDR1 GTSNPN and CDR2 SVGIG come from the germline V gene (reference sequence). With 1 base removed from V and 2 bases from J, the gap between germline ends came to 12 bases. CDR3 sequence reads: CAWSASRGAYEQYF. CDR3 bases: TGTGCCTGGAGTGCCTCTAGGGGGGCCTACGAGCAGTACTTC.

The chain couples TRBV4-1 to TRBJ2-7; TRBD2 might be the D (6 bases). Germline V CDR1 and CDR2: MGHRA, YSYEKL. Trimming took off 1 base at V and 0 bases at J, with 16 bases between the two ends. This CDR3 is 17 amino acids long. CDR3 sequence (DNA): TGCGCCAGCAGCCAAGGGCCCCTGAGTAGCGGCTCCTACGAGCAGTACTTC. It specifies CASSQGPLSSGSYEQYF.

A single count supports this clone. This chain joins TRBV9 and TRBJ2-6; D call uncertain. Germline loops: CDR1 SGDLS, CDR2 YYNGEE. This CDR3 comprises 21 residues. The V end lost 0 bases, the J end lost 2 bases, and 24 bases lay between the germline ends. The CDR3 reads CASSVDPRTGSGAAGANVLTF. The CDR3, as DNA: TGTGCCAGCAGCGTAGACCCCCGGACGGGTTCAGGAGCCGCTGGGGCCAACGTCCTGACTTTC.

The chain carries TRBV30 and TRBJ2-6, with 9 bases matching TRBD1. With 0 bases clipped from V and 12 bases from J, the junction kept 12 bases outside the gene matches. The CDR3 extends over 16 amino acids. Germline V lookup: CDR1 GTSNPN, CDR2 SVGIG (reference sequence). In nucleotides, the CDR3 is TGTGCCTGGAGTGTCAGGTCGAGGGGACAGGGCTCCGTCCTGACTTTC. It specifies CAWSVRSRGQGSVLTF.

The chain has TRBV28 and TRBJ2-7; tentative D call: TRBD1 (6 bases). Trimming stripped 5 bases from V and 2 bases from J, with 10 bases between. Germline CDR1 MDHEN, CDR2 SYDVKM. This CDR3 contains 13 residues. The CDR3 sequence: CASSTGPAYEQYF. The DNA of the CDR3 is TGTGCCAGCAGTACAGGGCCCGCCTACGAGCAGTACTTC.

This chain links TRBV6-5 with TRBJ1-5; TRBD1 might be the D (6 bases). The germline V and J ends were trimmed by 4 bases and 4 bases, with 14 bases remaining between them. In germline, CDR1 is MNHEY, CDR2 SVGAGI. There are 15 residues in the CDR3. CDR3 in amino acids: CASSSTRRGNQPQHF. CDR3 DNA sequence: TGTGCCAGCAGTTCCACCAGGAGGGGGAATCAGCCCCAGCATTTT.

The chain joins TRBV28 to TRBJ2-7, with 16 bases that match TRBD2. Germline-derived CDR1 and CDR2 are MDHEN and SYDVKM. The length of the CDR3 is 18 residues. Trimming at V came to 5 bases and at J to 2 bases, leaving 9 bases not matched to a gene. The DNA of the CDR3 is TGTGCCAGCAGTATAGCCGGGACTAGCGGGAGGGGACCCTACGAGCAGTACTTC. The encoded protein is CASSIAGTSGRGPYEQYF.

The rearrangement links TRBV9 to TRBJ1-3; D is uncertain. Germline lookup yields CDR1 SGDLS and CDR2 YYNGEE. The CDR3 has 13 amino acids. The V gene lost 3 bases and the J gene lost 4 bases, with 8 bases spanning the gap. The CDR3 protein is CASSEGRGNTIYF. The CDR3 bases are TGTGCCAGCAGCGAGGGCAGAGGAAACACCATATATTTT. Variable domain in full (rest from reference TRBV9 and TRBJ1-3): DSGVTQTPKHLITATGQRVTLRCSPRSGDLSVYWYQQSLDQGLQFLIQYYNGEERAKGNILERFSAQQFPDLHSELNLSSLELGDSALYFCASSEGRGNTIYFGEGSWLTVV.

This chain joins TRBV7-2 and TRBJ2-7; D is ambiguous. Germline loops: CDR1 SGHTA, CDR2 FQGNSA. Trimming took off 3 bases at V and 3 bases at J, with 12 bases between the two ends. The CDR3 spans 14 residues. As DNA, the CDR3 is TGTGCCAGCAGCTTTAGTTACTCGAGCTACGAGCAGTACTTC. It specifies CASSFSYSSYEQYF.

This chain links TRBV9 with TRBJ2-1; D remains unclear. The V gene's germline CDR1 is SGDLS and CDR2 YYNGEE. The CDR3 runs to 13 residues. V was cut by 4 bases and J by 8 bases, with 13 bases left in between. This chain's CDR3 is CASSLYPVDEQFF. CDR3 nucleotide sequence: TGTGCCAGCAGCCTATACCCGGTGGATGAGCAGTTCTTC.

The rearrangement links TRBV6-1 to TRBJ2-7; D not certain. Trimming pared 3 bases from V and 2 bases from J, leaving 8 bases between. The CDR3 spans 13 residues. In germline, CDR1 is MNHNS, CDR2 SASEGT. The CDR3 here is CASSEFSTYEQYF. CDR3 coding DNA: TGTGCCAGCAGTGAGTTCAGTACCTACGAGCAGTACTTC.

The chain has TRBV10-3 and TRBJ2-7; 10 nucleotides match TRBD2. This CDR3 is built from 15 residues. The germline V gene has CDR1 ENHRY and CDR2 SYGVKD. After removal of 3 bases from V and 4 bases from J, the junction contained 6 bases not matched to a gene. CDR3 DNA: TGTGCCATCAGTGAAGGTACTAGCGGGACATACGAGCAGTACTTC. Protein sequence: CAISEGTSGTYEQYF.

The gene calls are TRBV27 and TRBJ2-1, with D perhaps TRBD2 (5 bases). Trimming stripped 2 bases from V and 0 bases from J, with 11 bases between. The germline CDR1 and CDR2 sequences are MNHEY and SMNVEV (reference sequence). This CDR3 contains 16 residues. This CDR3 is CASSLRRAGSYNEQFF. The CDR3 nucleotides are TGTGCCAGCAGTTTACGTCGCGCGGGCTCCTACAATGAGCAGTTCTTC.

The chain has TRBV29-1 and TRBJ2-3; 10 bases match TRBD2. The germline V gene encodes CDR1 SQVTM and CDR2 ANQGSEA. The V gene end was trimmed by 4 bases and the J gene end by 5 bases; junction bases not matched to a gene: 3. This CDR3 comprises 13 residues. The CDR3 nucleotides read TGCAGCGTTGCCAGCGGGAGGGGAGATACGCAGTATTTT. Translating gives CSVASGRGDTQYF.

This chain joins TRBV2 and TRBJ2-5, with 9 positions matching TRBD1. The V gene end was trimmed by 6 bases and the J gene end by 4 bases; junction bases not matched to a gene: 9. From germline, CDR1 is SNHLY and CDR2 FYNNEI. CDR3 size: 15 residues. CDR3 in DNA: TGTGCCAGCAGCAGGACAGGGGCACTGGGAGAGACCCAGTACTTC. The encoded protein is CASSRTGALGETQYF.

The chain is built from TRBV25-1 and TRBJ2-7, with 10 bases aligning to TRBD2. CDR1 MGHDK and CDR2 SYGVNS come from the germline V gene. V gave up 5 bases and J gave up 5 bases; unmatched junction bases: 6. This CDR3 comprises 14 residues. Here the CDR3 reads CASSRAGGLDEQYF. The DNA of the CDR3 is TGTGCCAGCAGTCGAGCGGGAGGGCTGGACGAGCAGTACTTC.

The chain combines TRBV6-5 with TRBJ1-3; no clear D. V was trimmed by 4 bases and J by 0 bases, leaving 10 bases between them. Germline assignment: CDR1 MNHEY and CDR2 SVGAGI. The CDR3 loop spans 15 amino acids. CDR3 amino acids: CASSSSPRSGNTIYF. The CDR3 DNA reads as TGTGCCAGCAGTTCAAGTCCACGCTCTGGAAACACCATATATTTT.

The chain links TRBV10-2 to TRBJ2-6; D call uncertain. Trimming cost V 8 bases and J 1 base, with 12 bases left between them. The CDR3 has 15 amino acids. CDR1 is WSHSY, CDR2 SAAADI, per germline. The CDR3 DNA follows: TGCGCCAGCGCGATGGCGGTTTCTGGGGCCAACGTCCTGACTTTC. It encodes CASAMAVSGANVLTF.